This is a list of T cell receptor beta chains from one sample in a study of cytomegalovirus exposure and HLA in healthy donors. TCRdb's table, derived via immunoSEQ multiplex PCR, lists solely in-frame clones and lacks some. The sample holds about 160,000 clones, under 90% seen once. Source material: PBMCs. Every receptor here comes from a woman younger than 30 in good health and CMV-seropositive. Each CDR3 is given with its conserved first and last residue. Fields, in order: clone size, D gene, J gene, V gene, CDR3 protein, CDR3 DNA. A D gene is named only where the DNA matches it firmly. Not all rows give a size; the values are once, few, many and, for expanded clones, a class.

.	.	TRBJ2-7	TRBV9	CASSVGGYSYEQYF	TGTGCCAGCAGCGTCGGCGGTTACTCCTACGAGCAGTACTTC
once	TRBD2	TRBJ2-7	TRBV2	CASRAGGFREQYF	TGTGCCAGCAGGGCGGGAGGGTTTCGCGAGCAGTACTTC
.	.	TRBJ2-5	TRBV30	CAWTKTGTWETQYF	TGTGCCTGGACCAAGACAGGCACCTGGGAGACCCAGTACTTC
.	TRBD2	TRBJ2-3	TRBV9	CASSLTSGEADTQYF	TGTGCCAGCAGTTTGACTAGCGGAGAGGCAGATACGCAGTATTTT
.	TRBD1	TRBJ1-2	TRBV5-7	CASSLGLGTGIEGNYGYTF	TGTGCCAGCAGCTTGGGTTTAGGGACAGGGATCGAGGGAAACTATGGCTACACCTTC
.	TRBD2	TRBJ2-1	TRBV6-5	CASRTSGGYNEQFF	TGTGCCAGCAGGACTAGCGGGGGGTACAATGAGCAGTTCTTC
.	.	TRBJ1-2	TRBV4-1	CASSQAPGNYGYTF	TGCGCCAGCAGCCAAGCTCCGGGGAACTATGGCTACACCTTC
.	.	TRBJ1-2	TRBV28	CASSWGQRWGYTF	TGTGCCAGCAGTTGGGGACAACGTTGGGGCTACACCTTC
.	.	TRBJ2-5	TRBV6-5	CASRRGGGSGETQYF	TGTGCCAGCAGACGGGGTGGGGGGAGTGGAGAGACCCAGTACTTC
.	TRBD1	TRBJ2-1	TRBV5-6	CASSLSRDRSYNEQFF	TGTGCCAGCAGCTTGAGTCGGGACAGGTCCTACAATGAGCAGTTCTTC
once	.	TRBJ2-7	TRBV18	CASSPPGTYEQYF	TGTGCCAGCTCACCACCGGGCACCTACGAGCAGTACTTC
.	TRBD2	TRBJ2-7	TRBV2	CASSAATGGNEQYF	TGTGCCAGCAGTGCCGCGACGGGAGGGAACGAGCAGTACTTC
.	.	TRBJ1-4	TRBV7-2	CASSLGLGPPNEKLFF	TGTGCCAGCAGCTTAGGATTGGGGCCCCCTAATGAAAAACTGTTTTTT
.	TRBD1	TRBJ2-1	TRBV7-3	CASSPPGQSSYNEQFF	TGTGCCAGCAGCCCCCCGGGACAGAGCTCCTACAATGAGCAGTTCTTC
.	.	TRBJ2-7	TRBV6-1	CASSDTGAGIEQYF	TGTGCCAGCAGTGACACCGGCGCAGGAATTGAGCAGTACTTC
.	TRBD1	TRBJ2-7	TRBV30	CAWSVTGGYEQYF	TGTGCCTGGAGTGTGACAGGGGGCTACGAGCAGTACTTC
.	TRBD2	TRBJ2-7	TRBV14	CASSQEGIAGYEQYF	TGTGCCAGCAGCCAAGAGGGCATAGCGGGCTACGAGCAGTACTTC
.	TRBD1	TRBJ2-7	TRBV6-5	CASSYSGTGGFYEQYF	TGTGCCAGCAGTTACAGCGGGACAGGGGGTTTCTACGAGCAGTACTTC
.	TRBD2	TRBJ2-1	TRBV14	CASSASGIYNEQFF	TGTGCCAGCAGCGCTAGCGGGATTTACAATGAGCAGTTCTTC
.	.	TRBJ1-4	TRBV10-3	CAISDRSGSGELFF	TGTGCCATCAGTGATCGGTCAGGGTCTGGGGAACTGTTTTTT
.	TRBD2	TRBJ2-7	TRBV18	CASSPSSGSYEQYF	TGTGCCAGCTCACCCTCTAGCGGCTCCTACGAGCAGTACTTC
.	TRBD2	TRBJ2-7	TRBV4-3	CASSQDRLAGVSSYEQYF	TGCGCCAGCAGCCAAGATCGGCTAGCGGGGGTCTCCTCCTACGAGCAGTACTTC
.	.	TRBJ2-1	TRBV2	CASSDYPSSYNEQFF	TGTGCCAGCAGTGACTACCCGAGCTCCTACAATGAGCAGTTCTTC
.	.	TRBJ1-2	TRBV11-2	CASSRRKTTNYGYTF	TGTGCCAGCAGCCGCAGAAAAACTACTAACTATGGCTACACCTTC
.	.	TRBJ2-1	TRBV10-3	CAIRTFGGNEQFF	TGTGCCATCAGGACCTTTGGAGGGAATGAGCAGTTCTTC
.	.	TRBJ1-2	TRBV9	CASSVDEGEGYGYTF	TGTGCCAGCAGCGTAGATGAGGGGGAGGGCTATGGCTACACCTTC
.	.	TRBJ2-7	TRBV28	CASFPAGVAASYEQYF	TGTGCCAGCTTCCCGGCCGGAGTAGCGGCTTCCTACGAGCAGTACTTC
.	TRBD2	TRBJ2-7	TRBV2	CASRESGGLHYEQYF	TGTGCCAGCAGAGAAAGCGGGGGGCTCCACTACGAGCAGTACTTC
.	TRBD1	TRBJ1-5	TRBV5-1	CASSLDPGQVNQPQHF	TGCGCCAGCAGCTTGGACCCCGGACAGGTTAATCAGCCCCAGCATTTT
.	.	TRBJ2-7	TRBV19	CASSNPGTLDYEQYF	TGTGCCAGTAGTAATCCCGGGACATTGGACTACGAGCAGTACTTC
.	.	TRBJ2-3	TRBV27	CASSLLGDGGATDTQYF	TGTGCCAGCAGTTTATTGGGGGACGGGGGAGCTACAGATACGCAGTATTTT
.	TRBD2	TRBJ2-1	TRBV27	CASTLGTSWMSEQFF	TGTGCCAGCACCCTCGGGACTAGCTGGATGAGTGAGCAGTTCTTC
once	.	TRBJ1-3	TRBV4-1	CASSQDPGRVGNTIYF	TGCGCCAGCAGCCAAGACCCGGGCAGGGTTGGAAACACCATATATTTT
.	.	TRBJ2-1	TRBV6-1	CAVRQSLSYNEQFF	TGCGCCGTCCGACAGTCTCTCTCCTACAATGAGCAGTTCTTC
many	TRBD1	TRBJ1-3	TRBV9	CASSWNDRDSGNTIYF	TGTGCCAGCAGCTGGAACGACAGGGACTCTGGAAACACCATATATTTT
.	.	TRBJ1-2	TRBV18	CASSPLPGKDYGYTF	TGTGCCAGCTCACCACTGCCAGGGAAGGACTATGGCTACACCTTC
.	.	TRBJ2-4	TRBV2	CASFPDTRAKNIQYF	TGTGCCAGCTTCCCCGACACCCGAGCCAAAAACATTCAGTACTTC
.	.	TRBJ2-4	TRBV7-2	CASSLSGAQNIQYF	TGTGCCAGCAGCTTATCAGGGGCCCAAAACATTCAGTACTTC